This T cell receptor (beta chain) was captured by sequencing in a study of T cells in tuberculosis. As for the study in general: The T cells targeted glucose monomycolate, a mycobacterial lipid, via CD1B.

The table came from immunoSEQ multiplex PCR; TCRdb's copy has only in-frame clones and leaves some out. The profile shows around 30,000 clones, approximately 93% of them singletons. Time point here: new active TB diagnosis, blood taken before or within 7 days of starting treatment. Germline CDR1 and CDR2: MDHEN and SYDVKM. The CDR3 length is 13 residues. Unmatched junction bases numbered 2, after V lost 4 bases and J lost 2 bases. The chain employs TRBV28 and TRBJ2-7; 7 nucleotides align to TRBD1. This sample comprised PBMCs, obtained at tuberculosis diagnosis. This sequence was found in an adult with tuberculosis. The CDR3 sequence is CASSSGQPYEQYF. CDR3 DNA sequence: TGTGCCAGCAGTTCGGGACAGCCCTACGAGCAGTACTTC.